This T cell receptor beta chain was captured by sequencing in a study of cytomegalovirus exposure and HLA in healthy donors. General study results and limits: Information on immune exposure was restricted to one variable (CMV serostatus). The dataset shows that most TCR sequences were rare, while some public TCRs occurred in many donors. In a later analysis, TCR association rates varied by HLA locus: DRB1 most, HLA-C fewest.

The CDR3 totals 15 residues. The junction had 2 bases not matched to a gene; V was cut back by 1 base and J by 2 bases. In germline, CDR1 is LGHNA, CDR2 YSLEER. In the case of this clone: Its specificity is unknown.

The PCR had 60 Vbeta and 13 Jbeta primers. Generated by immunoSEQ multiplex PCR, the TCRdb table keeps only in-frame clones and is missing some. The data hold roughly 88,000 clones, with around 70% observed a single time. The sample consisted of PBMCs. The chain joins TRBV4-3 to TRBJ2-3, with TRBD1 identical over 8 bases. The TCR sequence derives from a man between 45 and 60 years old in good health and CMV-seronegative. CDR3 nucleotides: TGCGCCAGCAGCCAAGGGACAGGGCACACAGATACGCAGTATTTT. Its protein product is CASSQGTGHTDTQYF.